The rows below give T cell receptor beta chains drawn from one sample of a study of blood T cell repertoires in COVID-19. Produced via immunoSEQ multiplex PCR; TCRdb's table is partial and in-frame only. The sample yields 150,000 to 200,000 clones, around 85% seen once. The specimen sequenced was peripheral blood. The receptors were sampled from a person aged 65-85 years with COVID-19, enrolled during active disease. Both conserved end residues are part of each CDR3. Fields, in order: D gene, J gene, V gene, clone size, CDR3 length, CDR3 DNA, CDR3 protein. The D gene is left open where the match is weak. The size entry is marked missing in some rows and otherwise reads once, few, many or a size class.

D: TRBD1; J: TRBJ1-1; V: TRBV13; size: -; length: 16; DNA: TGTGCCAGCAGCCAAGGGACAGGTAGAATGAACACTGAAGCTTTCTTT; CDR3: CASSQGTGRMNTEAFF
D: -; J: TRBJ1-1; V: TRBV19; size: -; length: 14; DNA: TGTGCCAGTAGTATGACTCGGGGGGACACTGAAGCTTTCTTT; CDR3: CASSMTRGDTEAFF
D: TRBD2; J: TRBJ2-1; V: TRBV30; size: -; length: 18; DNA: TGTGCCTGGACTGTGTCTAGGACTAGCGGGAGGGCGGGCAATGAGCAGTTCTTC; CDR3: CAWTVSRTSGRAGNEQFF
D: TRBD2; J: TRBJ2-7; V: TRBV27; size: -; length: 16; DNA: TGTGCCAGCAGTTTGGAGGCTAGCGGGAGCATGTACGAGCAGTACTTC; CDR3: CASSLEASGSMYEQYF
D: TRBD2; J: TRBJ2-1; V: TRBV6-5; size: -; length: 16; DNA: TGTGCCAGCAGTTACCCTGGACTAGCGGGGCTCAATGAGCAGTTCTTC; CDR3: CASSYPGLAGLNEQFF
D: TRBD1; J: TRBJ2-7; V: TRBV7-9; size: -; length: 12; DNA: TGTGCCAGCAGCGTACAGGGGGCCGAGCAGTACTTC; CDR3: CASSVQGAEQYF
D: -; J: TRBJ1-5; V: TRBV6-5; size: -; length: 14; DNA: TGTGCCAGTTCGGGAGGGAGCGTTAGACAGCCCCAGCATTTT; CDR3: CASSGGSVRQPQHF
D: TRBD1; J: TRBJ2-7; V: TRBV5-1; size: -; length: 15; DNA: TGCGCCAGCAGCGCTGGGACAGGGGGCTCCTACGAGCAGTACTTC; CDR3: CASSAGTGGSYEQYF
D: TRBD1; J: TRBJ2-1; V: TRBV5-6; size: -; length: 13; DNA: TGTGCCAGCAGCCCCGGGCCAGGGGGAGAGCAGTTCTTC; CDR3: CASSPGPGGEQFF
D: TRBD2; J: TRBJ2-3; V: TRBV4-3; size: -; length: 19; DNA: TGCGCCAGCAGCCAAGATCGGAGGGGCGCGGGGGTAAGCACAGATACGCAGTATTTT; CDR3: CASSQDRRGAGVSTDTQYF
D: -; J: TRBJ1-1; V: TRBV28; size: few; length: 14; DNA: TGTGCCAGCAGCCAGGGGAAGGGGAACACTGAAGCTTTCTTT; CDR3: CASSQGKGNTEAFF
D: TRBD1; J: TRBJ1-2; V: TRBV7-2; size: few; length: 15; DNA: TGTGCCAGCAGCCAGACAGGGGGCCAATTCCATGGCTACACCTTC; CDR3: CASSQTGGQFHGYTF
D: -; J: TRBJ1-1; V: TRBV21-1; size: -; length: 8; DNA: TGTGCCATTTCCAGGGCTTTCTTT; CDR3: CAISRAFF
D: TRBD2; J: TRBJ2-3; V: TRBV5-6; size: -; length: 16; DNA: TGTGCCAGCAGGTTTAGCGGGGGCCATCAGGTAGATACGCAGTATTTT; CDR3: CASRFSGGHQVDTQYF
D: -; J: TRBJ2-1; V: TRBV7-3; size: -; length: 14; DNA: TGTGCCAGCAGCCCCCGTGTGTCGTCCAATGAGCAGTTCTTC; CDR3: CASSPRVSSNEQFF
D: -; J: TRBJ2-2; V: TRBV14; size: -; length: 17; DNA: TGTGCCAGCAGCCGACTACAGGGGGGGAGTAGCACCGGGGAGCTGTTTTTT; CDR3: CASSRLQGGSSTGELFF
D: TRBD1; J: TRBJ2-7; V: TRBV19; size: -; length: 14; DNA: TGTGCCAGTAGTGTGACAGGGGGGTCGACCGAGCAGTACTTC; CDR3: CASSVTGGSTEQYF
D: -; J: TRBJ1-5; V: TRBV21-1; size: -; length: 18; DNA: TGTGCCAGCAGCAGGGGCCGGGACACCCGCAAGGGCAATCAGCCCCAGCATTTT; CDR3: CASSRGRDTRKGNQPQHF
D: -; J: TRBJ2-7; V: TRBV4-3; size: -; length: 15; DNA: TGCGCCAGCAGCCAAGATTCAGGGTCAGGGTCGAGGCAGTACTTC; CDR3: CASSQDSGSGSRQYF
D: -; J: TRBJ1-5; V: TRBV7-8; size: once; length: 15; DNA: TGTGCCAGCAGCCGGGAGGAGTCGGGTGATCAGCCCCAGCATTTT; CDR3: CASSREESGDQPQHF
D: -; J: TRBJ2-1; V: TRBV21-1; size: -; length: 18; DNA: TGTGCCAGCACCAACTCATATACCGGGACAGAGAAATACAATGAGCAGTTCTTC; CDR3: CASTNSYTGTEKYNEQFF
D: -; J: TRBJ2-1; V: TRBV18; size: few; length: 13; DNA: TGTGCCAGCTCAGGGGAGGCGACTAATGAGCAGTTCTTC; CDR3: CASSGEATNEQFF
D: -; J: TRBJ1-1; V: TRBV6-2/TRBV6-3; size: -; length: 15; DNA: TGTGCCAGCAGTTCGATGGGAGCTGGGAGCACTGAAGCTTTCTTT; CDR3: CASSSMGAGSTEAFF
D: TRBD1; J: TRBJ1-2; V: TRBV7-2; size: -; length: 15; DNA: TGTGCCAGCAGCTTAGCAGGGACAGCTCCCTATGGCTACACCTTC; CDR3: CASSLAGTAPYGYTF
D: TRBD1; J: TRBJ2-7; V: TRBV28; size: -; length: 14; DNA: TGTGCCAGCAGTCCTCCAGGGGGTGGAGGCGAGCAGTACTTC; CDR3: CASSPPGGGGEQYF
D: -; J: TRBJ2-2; V: TRBV9; size: -; length: 14; DNA: TGTGCCAGCAGCGTAGGAGGGGGCACCGGGGAGCTGTTTTTT; CDR3: CASSVGGGTGELFF
D: -; J: TRBJ1-3; V: TRBV6-5; size: -; length: 15; DNA: TGTGCCAGCAGTTACTCAGGAGGGTCTGGAAACACCATATATTTT; CDR3: CASSYSGGSGNTIYF
D: -; J: TRBJ2-3; V: TRBV11-3; size: -; length: 15; DNA: TGTGCCAGCAGCAACCGAAACTCACTCACAGATACGCAGTATTTT; CDR3: CASSNRNSLTDTQYF
D: TRBD1; J: TRBJ2-1; V: TRBV3-1/TRBV3-2; size: -; length: 15; DNA: TGTGCCAGCAGCACCGGGACAGGGGCCCTTAATGAGCAGTTCTTC; CDR3: CASSTGTGALNEQFF
D: -; J: TRBJ2-5; V: TRBV7-9; size: -; length: 14; DNA: TGTGCCAGCAGTCCCCGATCACGCGCGGAGACCCAGTACTTC; CDR3: CASSPRSRAETQYF
D: -; J: TRBJ2-1; V: TRBV14; size: -; length: 16; DNA: TGTGCCAGCAGCCAAAGGAAGGGGTTACGGAACAATGAGCAGTTCTTC; CDR3: CASSQRKGLRNNEQFF
D: -; J: TRBJ2-3; V: TRBV9; size: few; length: 18; DNA: TGTGCCAGCAGCGCGACAGGACCGACTAGCCTTTCAGGGGATACGCAGTATTTT; CDR3: CASSATGPTSLSGDTQYF
D: -; J: TRBJ2-1; V: TRBV6-5; size: -; length: 16; DNA: TGTGCCAGCAGTTACTCGTCTCCCAGCTCCTACAATGAGCAGTTCTTC; CDR3: CASSYSSPSSYNEQFF
D: -; J: TRBJ2-1; V: TRBV28; size: -; length: 15; DNA: TGTGCCAGCAGCTCGCCCCGGGGAAGGTACAATGAGCAGTTCTTC; CDR3: CASSSPRGRYNEQFF
D: -; J: TRBJ2-5; V: TRBV2; size: few; length: 15; DNA: TGTGCCAGCATAAAAAGGGGGGGGTCACAAGAGACCCAGTACTTC; CDR3: CASIKRGGSQETQYF
D: -; J: TRBJ1-2; V: TRBV10-1; size: once; length: 12; DNA: TGCCCGACCCTCGACGGGAACTATGGCTACACCTTC; CDR3: CPTLDGNYGYTF
D: TRBD1; J: TRBJ1-4; V: TRBV27; size: -; length: 14; DNA: TGTGCCAGACGACAGGGGCGGTTAGATGAAAAACTGTTTTTT; CDR3: CARRQGRLDEKLFF
D: TRBD1; J: TRBJ2-5; V: TRBV7-6; size: -; length: 15; DNA: TGTGCCAGCAGACGGACAGGGGCAATCCAAGAGACCCAGTACTTC; CDR3: CASRRTGAIQETQYF
D: TRBD1; J: TRBJ2-7; V: TRBV25-1; size: -; length: 13; DNA: TGTGCCAGCAGTGACAGGGGGCACAACGAGCAGTACTTC; CDR3: CASSDRGHNEQYF
D: -; J: TRBJ1-1; V: TRBV18; size: once; length: 16; DNA: TGTGCCAGCTCACCACCGCAGGGCCTGGGGAACACTGAAGCTTTCTTT; CDR3: CASSPPQGLGNTEAFF
D: TRBD1; J: TRBJ1-6; V: TRBV13; size: -; length: 14; DNA: TGTGCCAGCAGCTTAGGGGACAGGGCTGTTTCCCTCCACTTT; CDR3: CASSLGDRAVSLHF
D: TRBD1; J: TRBJ2-7; V: TRBV18; size: -; length: 16; DNA: TGTGCCAGCTCACACAGGGGGTATTCCGACTCCTACGAGCAGTACTTC; CDR3: CASSHRGYSDSYEQYF
D: -; J: TRBJ2-7; V: TRBV21-1; size: few; length: 18; DNA: TGTGCCAGCAGCAAAGCGTGCAGGGACACAACGTCGGCCTACGAGCAGTACTTC; CDR3: CASSKACRDTTSAYEQYF
D: TRBD1; J: TRBJ1-1; V: TRBV2; size: few; length: 16; DNA: TGTGCCAGCAGTAAGGGGACAGGGATAATGAACACTGAAGCTTTCTTT; CDR3: CASSKGTGIMNTEAFF